This TCR beta chain was recovered during a study of technical replicates of blood from a few donors. Sequencing used immunoSEQ multiplex PCR; TCRdb keeps in-frame clones, though not all of them. The profile shows roughly 93,000 clones, about 95% of them singletons. This clone was picked up a small number of times. CDR3 length: 15 amino acids. J gave up 3 bases and V 3 bases, and 5 bases lay outside the gene matches. The germline CDR1 and CDR2 sequences are SGHAT and FQNNGV. This TCR was recovered from a human donor in good health. The genes are TRBV11-2 and TRBJ2-7, with 10 bases lining up with TRBD1. The sequenced sample was T cells isolated from PBMCs. The CDR3 DNA reads as TGTGCCAGCAGCTTTTCGACAGGGGGCTACTACGAGCAGTACTTC. Translating gives CASSFSTGGYYEQYF.